This T cell receptor beta chain is from a study of sequential checkpoint blockade in melanoma. On the study more broadly: Randomization was 1:1 between first-line nivolumab→ipilimumab and ipilimumab→nivolumab.

Treatment given: randomized to nivolumab then ipilimumab (arm A) or the reverse (arm B). DNA-damaging chemotherapy had not been given to any patient beforehand. PBMC sorting kept live CD3+CD8+ cells without CD19 or CD56. The CDR3 is made up of 14 amino acids. The J segment lost 4 bases and the V segment lost 3 bases, leaving 2 bases of the junction unmatched. Germline CDR1 reads SNHLY; CDR2 reads FYNNEI. This table comes from immunoSEQ multiplex PCR, and its TCRdb copy is limited to in-frame clones, with some not included. The table shows roughly 17,000 clones, with approximately 70% occurring only once.

The sequenced sample was CD8+ T cells sorted from blood (inferred from file names), obtained from a patient given nivolumab and ipilimumab in sequence. The clonotype comes from a human donor with melanoma. The chain links TRBV2 to TRBJ1-1, with 10 bases fitting TRBD1. The DNA for the CDR3 is TGTGCCAGCAGTGAGACAGGGGGCGGCACTGAAGCTTTCTTT. The encoded protein is CASSETGGGTEAFF.